The 30 T cell receptor beta chains listed next were all sequenced from one sample in a study of T cells in women clearing cervical HPV infection. Clones were read by immunoSEQ multiplex PCR, and TCRdb kept only the in-frame ones, dropping some. Across about 26,000 clones, the top ten clones capture 3.7% of the sample. Sequencing was carried out using blood buffy coat. The receptors here all came from a woman between 18 and 75 years old with a cervical HPV16 infection that either progressed to CIN3+ or cleared (not recorded which).

Comments on this clone: The read ends 3 residues early relative to the CDR3; the germline J gene fills the gap. The chain carries TRBV9 and TRBJ2-7, with 8 bases fitting TRBD1. The CDR3 consists of 13 residues. V dropped 3 bases and J dropped 6; count of bases not matched to a gene: 5. Germline lookup yields CDR1 SGDLS and CDR2 YYNGEE. The CDR3 reads CASSGIRGREQYF. The covered CDR3 bases are TGTGCCAGCAGCGGTATCAGGGGGCGCGAG.

Notes on this clone: The read comes to an end 3 residues before the CDR3 does, leaving the germline J gene to fill in the end. The chain joins TRBV5-1 to TRBJ1-1; maybe TRBD1 (5 bases). The CDR3 is 14 residues long. Germline-derived CDR1 and CDR2 are SGHRS and YFSETQ. Trimming removed 0 bases at V and 3 bases at J, with 9 bases between. The CDR3 region is CASSLAEGYTEAFF. The sequenced CDR3 bases are TGCGCCAGCAGCTTGGCCGAGGGGTACACTGAA.

A note on this clone: The read finishes 3 residues shy of the CDR3 end, and the germline J gene is used to complete it. The V call is TRBV7-3, the J call TRBJ2-7; 10 bases align to TRBD2. In germline, CDR1 is SGHTA, CDR2 FQGTGA. CDR3 length: 15 amino acids. V was clipped by 2 bases and J by 6 bases; unmatched bases: 7. CDR3 loop: CASSLQLAGDREQYF. The sequenced CDR3 bases are TGTGCCAGCAGCTTACAGCTAGCGGGGGATCGCGAG.

Remarks on this clone: The read is 3 residues too short to cover the CDR3 end, so that end is filled in from the germline J gene. This rearrangement joins TRBV20-1 to TRBJ2-3; 8 bases match TRBD2. Per germline, CDR1 DFQATT and CDR2 SNEGSKA (reference sequence). The CDR3 loop spans 15 amino acids. Trimming took 5 bases from V and 2 from J; bases not matched to a gene: 9. The CDR3 DNA, read in part, is TGCAGTGCTTTGAAGCGGGGGATTACCACAGATACG. This encodes CSALKRGITTDT. Given in full, the CDR3 is CSALKRGITTDTQYF.

To note about this clone: At one boundary the junction diverges from the germline segment, which might be a read error. Read coverage stops 3 residues before the CDR3 terminus; the germline J gene supplies the remainder. The chain has TRBV4-2 and TRBJ2-3; TRBD1 might be the D (6 bases). CDR3 size: 15 residues. From germline, CDR1 is LGHNA and CDR2 YNFKEQ. The part of the CDR3 DNA that was read is TGCGCCAGCAGCCCCTCGTGGGGGCTTACAGATACG. This codes for CASSPSWGLTDT. The whole CDR3 protein is CASSPSWGLTDTQYF.

The CDR3 sequence: CASSSATGGGYTF. The sequenced CDR3 bases are TGTGCCAGCAGCTCAGCGACCGGGGGGGGT. The V gene is TRBV7-2, the J gene TRBJ1-2; maybe TRBD1 (5 bases). The read stops 3 residues short of the end of the CDR3; the missing end is completed from the germline J gene. The CDR3 has 13 amino acids. In germline, CDR1 is SGHTA, CDR2 FQGNSA.

On this clone itself: The CDR3 extends 3 residues past the end of the read, so its final part is completed from the germline J gene. V usage is TRBV12-3 or TRBV12-4 and J usage is TRBJ2-5; D is perhaps TRBD1 (7 bases). V was pared by 6 bases and J by 2 bases, with 16 bases between. The CDR3 runs to 15 residues. The CDR3 region is CASSLNRGGQETQYF. The CDR3 DNA, read in part, is TGTGCCAGCAGCCTGAACAGGGGAGGTCAAGAGACC.

About this clone itself: The read finishes 3 residues shy of the CDR3 end, and the germline J gene is used to complete it. The rearrangement links TRBV5-6 to TRBJ2-3, with TRBD1 matching over 10 bases. The CDR3 consists of 13 residues. Germline V lookup: CDR1 SGHDT, CDR2 YYEEEE. The CDR3 is CASSSGQGRAQYF. CDR3 DNA, as far as it was read: TGTGCCAGCAGCTCGGGACAGGGGAGGGCG.

Considering frequency, this clone is medium-sized. The sequenced CDR3 bases are TGTGCCATCAGTTTTACAGGGGAACCG. Translating it yields CAISFTGEP. The full CDR3 reads CAISFTGEPQYF. The chain recombines TRBV10-3 with TRBJ2-3; 7 bases fit TRBD1. The read terminates 3 residues ahead of where the CDR3 ends, so the germline J gene completes it. Germline V gene data show CDR1 as ENHRY and CDR2 as SYGVKD. The CDR3 sequence is 12 residues long.

The CDR3 bases that were read are TGCGCCAGCAGCCCGGCAGGGGTGGTCTCTGGAAACACC. Residues: CASSPAGVVSGNT. The whole CDR3 sequence reads CASSPAGVVSGNTIYF. V gene TRBV5-1 combines with J gene TRBJ1-3; possible D gene TRBD1, 6 bases. The read gets to within 3 residues of the CDR3 end, and the germline J gene fills in the rest. Looked up from germline, CDR1 is SGHRS and CDR2 is YFSETQ. Deletions cut 4 bases from V and 0 bases from J, with 14 bases between. The CDR3 runs 16 residues.

As regards this clone: The read falls 3 residues short of the CDR3 end, and the missing part is taken from the germline J gene. The rearrangement links TRBV20-1 to TRBJ2-5, with TRBD1 matching over 8 bases. Germline lookup yields CDR1 DFQATT and CDR2 SNEGSKA (reference sequence). The CDR3 covers 15 residues. Unmatched junction bases numbered 8, after V lost 2 bases and J lost 3 bases. Partial CDR3 DNA: TGCAGTGCTAGACCCGCGGACAGGGAGGAAGAGACC. Its protein is CSARPADREEET. The whole CDR3 is CSARPADREEETQYF.

As concerns this clone: The read ends 3 residues before the CDR3 terminus; that terminus is restored from the germline J gene. The rearrangement uses TRBV6-2 or TRBV6-3 and TRBJ2-7, with 9 positions matching TRBD2. The CDR3 runs to 14 residues. Germline V gives CDR1 MNHEY, CDR2 SVGEGT. V gave up 5 bases and J gave up 3 bases; unmatched junction bases: 5. The part of the CDR3 DNA that was read is TGTGCCAGCAGTGACCTAGCGGGGAGCTACGAG. It specifies CASSDLAGSYE. The full CDR3 protein reads CASSDLAGSYEQYF.

A remark on this clone: Coverage ceases 3 residues before the CDR3 finishes, and the germline J gene fills in the end. The gene calls are TRBV5-1 and TRBJ2-2; D possibly matches TRBD1 or TRBD2 (5 bases each). The length of the CDR3 is 13 residues. V was trimmed by 7 bases and J by 5 bases, leaving 12 bases between them. CDR1 is SGHRS, CDR2 YFSETQ, per germline. Incomplete CDR3 DNA: TGCGCCAGCCACAGAGAGGGGACCGGGGAG. This sequence encodes CASHREGTGE. The full CDR3 protein reads CASHREGTGELFF.

For this clone: With the read ending 3 residues before the CDR3 end, the germline J gene is used to fill in that end. This chain connects TRBV19 to TRBJ2-1, with 9 bases fitting TRBD1. The CDR3 totals 15 residues. The junction had 2 bases not matched to a gene; V was cut back by 2 bases and J by 3 bases. In germline, CDR1 is LNHDA, CDR2 SQIVND (reference sequence). CDR3 DNA, as far as it was read: TGTGCCAGTAGTATAAACAGGGGGCTCTACAATGAG. Translation gives CASSINRGLYNE. The full CDR3 protein reads CASSINRGLYNEQFF.

The CDR3 bases that were read are TGTGCCAGCAGCTTAGCCCCAGGGGGAGACACTGAA. Amino acids: CASSLAPGGDTE. The full CDR3 is CASSLAPGGDTEAFF. V is TRBV7-9 and J is TRBJ1-1, with TRBD1 matching 7 bases. The read halts 3 residues ahead of the CDR3 end, with the missing end drawn from the germline J gene. V was pared by 0 bases and J by 3 bases, with 4 bases of the junction left unmatched. The CDR3 is 15 residues long. CDR1 and CDR2 (germline): SEHNR, FQNEAQ (reference sequence).

To note about this clone: The read finishes 3 residues shy of the CDR3 end, and the germline J gene is used to complete it. The J gene is TRBJ1-2, the V gene TRBV5-3; 7 bases map to TRBD1. TRBV5-3 is an ORF, and what it does is uncertain. The CDR3 spans 12 residues. The CDR3 DNA, read in part, is TGTGCCAGAAGTCGGACAGGCTGGGGC. Its protein is CARSRTGWG. The full CDR3 reads CARSRTGWGYTF.

On this clone: One end of the junction varies from germline; a read error may be responsible. The read falls 3 residues short of the CDR3 end, and the missing part is taken from the germline J gene. The chain is built from TRBV20-1 and TRBJ2-2, with 7 bases aligning to TRBD1. This CDR3 is 13 amino acids long. The germline V gene encodes CDR1 DFQATT and CDR2 SNEGSKA (reference sequence). Partial CDR3 DNA: TGCAGTACTAGTACAGGGGCGACCGGGGAG. The encoded protein is CSTSTGATGE. The whole CDR3 protein reads CSTSTGATGELFF.

CDR3 bases read: TGTGCCAGTAGTATAGTCGGCGGATATTCACCC. This encodes CASSIVGGYSP. The entire CDR3 protein reads CASSIVGGYSPLHF. The V and J genes are TRBV19 and TRBJ1-6; D not resolved. Coverage ceases 3 residues before the CDR3 finishes, and the germline J gene fills in the end. Germline V gene lookup returns CDR1 LNHDA and CDR2 SQIVND (reference sequence). The V end lost 1 base, the J end lost 8 bases, and 9 bases lay between the germline ends. The CDR3 loop spans 14 amino acids.

On this clone itself: With the read ending 3 residues before the CDR3 end, the germline J gene is used to fill in that end. The chain combines TRBV19 with TRBJ2-2; D may be TRBD2 (7 bases). This CDR3 spans 17 amino acids. Deletions cut 3 bases from V and 5 bases from J, with 19 bases between. Germline CDR1 and CDR2: LNHDA and SQIVND (reference sequence). CDR3 region: CASSMLGGQGLTGELFF. Partial CDR3 DNA: TGTGCCAGTAGTATGCTCGGGGGGCAGGGACTGACCGGGGAG. Looking up the rest from reference TRBV19 and TRBJ2-2 gives the full variable domain: DGGITQSPKYLFRKEGQNVTLSCEQNLNHDAMYWYRQDPGQGLRLIYYSQIVNDFQKGDIAEGYSVSREKKESFPLTVTSAQKNPTAFYLCASSMLGGQGLTGELFFGEGSRLTVL.

With regard to this clone: The CDR3 end lies 3 residues beyond the end of the read and is filled in from the germline J gene. The chain uses TRBV18 and TRBJ2-4; 12 nucleotides align to TRBD1. There are 16 residues in the CDR3. Germline CDR1 is KGHSH and CDR2 is LQKENI. The CDR3: CASSLPGQGALGGQYF. CDR3 DNA, as far as it was read: TGTGCCAGCTCACTACCGGGACAGGGGGCATTGGGTGGT.

With regard to this clone: Sequencing ends 3 residues short of the CDR3 end; the germline J gene provides the rest. This chain connects TRBV10-3 to TRBJ2-7; TRBD1 matches at 9 bases. V dropped 3 bases and J dropped 4; count of bases not matched to a gene: 13. This CDR3 contains 17 residues. Per the germline V gene, CDR1 is ENHRY and CDR2 is SYGVKD. Here the CDR3 reads CAISDPGTGNSPYEQYF. Incomplete CDR3 DNA: TGTGCCATCAGTGACCCGGGGACAGGGAATAGTCCGTACGAG.

About this clone itself: Read sequence stops 3 residues before the CDR3 end, and the germline J gene provides the missing end. The chain has TRBV12-3 or TRBV12-4 and TRBJ1-2; 7 nucleotides agree with TRBD1. The CDR3 is 15 amino acids. CDR3 loop: CASSLAGTADLGYTF. Incomplete CDR3 DNA: TGTGCCAGCAGTTTAGCGGGGACAGCAGACTTGGGC.

Worth noting for this clone: The CDR3 extends 3 residues past the end of the read, so its final part is completed from the germline J gene. The chain combines TRBV2 with TRBJ1-5, with TRBD1 matching over 9 bases. The CDR3 sequence is 15 residues long. Germline V gene lookup returns CDR1 SNHLY and CDR2 FYNNEI. V gave up 4 bases and J gave up 6 bases; unmatched junction bases: 7. The CDR3 protein is CASSGTGEYPQPQHF. The part of the CDR3 DNA that was read is TGTGCCAGCAGTGGGACAGGGGAGTATCCTCAGCCC.

A remark on this clone: With the read ending 3 residues before the CDR3 end, the germline J gene is used to fill in that end. The chain has TRBV7-9 and TRBJ1-1; D is possibly TRBD1 (5 bases). Trimming took 5 bases from V and 0 from J, leaving 13 bases between them. Germline V gene sequence: CDR1 SEHNR, CDR2 FQNEAQ (reference sequence). The length of the CDR3 is 15 residues. The part of the CDR3 DNA that was read is TGTGCCAGCAGCCCGGACATTCCCATGAACACTGAA. Protein: CASSPDIPMNTE. The full CDR3 sequence reads CASSPDIPMNTEAFF.

Notes on this clone: Coverage ceases 3 residues before the CDR3 finishes, and the germline J gene fills in the end. The chain carries TRBV7-2 and TRBJ1-3, with unresolved D. There are 14 residues in the CDR3. The V gene lost 2 bases and the J gene lost 4 bases, with 9 bases spanning the gap. Per germline, CDR1 SGHTA and CDR2 FQGNSA. CDR3 protein: CASSLSRGGNTIYF. Incomplete CDR3 DNA: TGTGCCAGCAGCTTATCCCGAGGCGGAAACACC.

To note about this clone: With the read ending 3 residues before the CDR3 end, the germline J gene is used to fill in that end. The V gene is TRBV29-1, the J gene TRBJ2-2; TRBD2 is a possible D gene (6 bases). Germline lookup yields CDR1 SQVTM and CDR2 ANQGSEA. The CDR3 extends over 14 amino acids. The V gene lost 4 bases and the J gene lost 1 base, with 10 bases spanning the gap. The chain's CDR3 is CSVVSGGNTGELFF. The covered CDR3 bases are TGCAGCGTTGTTAGCGGTGGGAACACCGGGGAG.

Remarks on this clone: The read ends 3 residues early relative to the CDR3; the germline J gene fills the gap. This sequence joins TRBV29-1 and TRBJ2-2; 8 nucleotides match TRBD1. J lost 6 bases, V lost 0 bases, and 6 bases had no gene match. The germline V gene has CDR1 SQVTM and CDR2 ANQGSEA. There are 15 residues in the CDR3. The CDR3 DNA, read in part, is TGCAGCGTTGAAGATCCAGGGGGCAAGGCCGGGGAG. It codes for CSVEDPGGKAGE. The CDR3 in its entirety is CSVEDPGGKAGELFF.

Remarks on this clone: The CDR3 extends 3 residues past the end of the read, so its final part is completed from the germline J gene. The rearrangement uses TRBV7-6 and TRBJ1-3; D unresolved. Germline CDR1 is SGHVS and CDR2 is FNYEAQ. CDR3 length: 14 residues. Trimming took 5 bases from V and 8 from J, leaving 16 bases between them. CDR3 DNA (partial): TGTGCCAGCAGCCGAGGGCCTTACAAGGACACC. It codes for CASSRGPYKDT. The full CDR3 protein is CASSRGPYKDTIYF.

To note about this clone: The CDR3 end is not reached by the read, which stops 3 residues before it; the germline J gene fills it in. The J gene is TRBJ1-1, the V gene TRBV29-1; 9 bases agree with TRBD1. Unmatched junction bases numbered 10, after V lost 6 bases and J lost 5 bases. The CDR3 has 14 amino acids. The germline V gene encodes CDR1 SQVTM and CDR2 ANQGSEA. Here the CDR3 reads CSVTPIDRGTEAFF. The CDR3 bases that were read are TGCAGCGTGACCCCTATCGACAGGGGGACTGAA.

Points on this clone: Read sequence stops 3 residues before the CDR3 end, and the germline J gene provides the missing end. The V and J genes are TRBV2 and TRBJ1-3; D is uncertain. The CDR3 extends over 12 amino acids. CDR1 is SNHLY, CDR2 FYNNEI, per germline. V was cut by 3 bases and J by 6 bases, with 6 bases left in between. CDR3 DNA (partial): TGTGCCAGCAGTGACCAGATAAACACC. It codes for CASSDQINT. The entire CDR3 sequence reads CASSDQINTIYF.